This TCR beta chain was retrieved from a study of human T cells and chemical hapten exposure. Study-level points and caveats: TCRs above 1 in 1000 frequency did not change with DPC sensitization.

The library attached unique molecular identifiers to individual cDNA molecules. As handled by the study authors: Across samples, TCR counts had a median of about 92,000 and ranged from about 23,224 to 690,600. TCRdb ran MiXCR on the RACE reads and lists one entry per CDR3 protein. The V and J calls shown here were made by TCRdb, not taken from the authors' results. The table records under 90,000 distinct CDR3 sequences, roughly 8.7% of them present only once. This clonotype occurred a few times. Its specificity is not known. Sample time point: healthy volunteer bleed at 6 weeks. The template was total RNA from unfractionated whole blood. The CDR3 sequence is 14 residues long. Germline assignment: CDR1 SGHRS and CDR2 YFSETQ. V was clipped by 3 bases and J by 6 bases, with 13 bases between them.

The sequencing sample was made of whole blood. This chain uses TRBV5-1 with TRBJ2-4; no firm D call. This clonotype was sampled from a male donor in good health. Some clones in this sample may be carry-over from other donors' samples. CDR3 nucleotide sequence: TGCGCCAGCAGCTGGGGTCGGTACCTAAACATTCAGTACTTC. Its protein product is CASSWGRYLNIQYF.